The 11 T cell receptor beta chains below were found in one sample sequenced in a study of blood T cell repertoires in COVID-19. Profiled with immunoSEQ multiplex PCR; TCRdb holds only in-frame clones, not every one. There are tens of thousands of clones in the sample; over 80% occur only once, and under 2% lies in the top ten. The specimen sequenced was peripheral blood. The source is a woman in her sixties with acute or convalescent COVID-19.

The V and J genes are TRBV3-1 (or the pseudogene TRBV3-2) and TRBJ1-1; D might be TRBD1 (6 bases). This CDR3 is 13 amino acids long. V was cut by 5 bases and J by 5 bases, with 12 bases left in between. In germline, CDR1 is LGHDT, CDR2 YNNKEL (reference sequence). CDR3 DNA: TGTGCCAGCAGCAAGGGGGAGAGGACTGAAGCTTTCTTT. It translates to CASSKGERTEAFF.

This sequence joins TRBV4-2 and TRBJ2-5, with TRBD2 matching over 11 bases. Germline CDR1 reads LGHNA; CDR2 reads YNFKEQ. V lost 1 base to trimming and J lost 4 bases; unmatched junction nucleotides: 5. The length of the CDR3 is 16 residues. This chain's CDR3 is CASSQGTSGGGETQYF. CDR3 nucleotide sequence: TGTGCCAGCAGCCAAGGAACTAGCGGGGGAGGAGAGACCCAGTACTTC.

This chain connects TRBV19 to TRBJ2-1; 11 positions agree with TRBD2. The V gene end was trimmed by 4 bases and the J gene end by 9 bases; junction bases not matched to a gene: 8. Looked up from germline, CDR1 is LNHDA and CDR2 is SQIVND (reference sequence). The length of the CDR3 is 15 residues. The CDR3 spells CASSTTSGGRSEQFF. Here the CDR3 DNA reads TGTGCCAGTAGTACAACTAGCGGGGGTCGGAGTGAGCAGTTCTTC.

CDR3 nucleotide sequence: TGTGCCAGCAGCTTGTTCGACAGGGACCTCTCGGGCTACACCTTC. Translated: CASSLFDRDLSGYTF. This chain links TRBV5-6 with TRBJ1-2, with 7 bases lining up with TRBD1. Trimming at V came to 1 base and at J to 8 bases, leaving 11 bases not matched to a gene. This CDR3 is 15 amino acids long. Germline-derived CDR1 and CDR2 are SGHDT and YYEEEE.

The rearrangement links TRBV18 to TRBJ2-1; D might be TRBD2 (6 bases). Trimming stripped 6 bases from V and 9 bases from J, with 12 bases between. The CDR3 runs to 12 residues. The germline V gene encodes CDR1 KGHSH and CDR2 LQKENI. The CDR3 DNA reads as TGTGCCAGCTCTTATGACGGGGGTGAGCAGTTCTTC. As protein: CASSYDGGEQFF.

This rearrangement joins TRBV19 to TRBJ2-7; possible D gene TRBD1, 5 bases. V lost 7 bases to trimming and J lost 1 base, with 14 bases between them. The CDR3 is 14 residues long. The germline V gene has CDR1 LNHDA and CDR2 SQIVND (reference sequence). CDR3 region: CASKQGFMSYEQYF. CDR3 in DNA: TGTGCCAGTAAGCAGGGTTTTATGTCCTACGAGCAGTACTTC.

The J gene is TRBJ1-3, the V gene TRBV6-1; D may be TRBD1 (5 bases). CDR3 size: 15 residues. V lost 2 bases and J 4 bases, leaving 12 bases between the germline ends. CDR1 and CDR2 (germline): MNHNS, SASEGT. The CDR3: CASSEIGGVGNTIYF. CDR3 nucleotides: TGTGCCAGCAGTGAAATCGGGGGGGTGGGAAACACCATATATTTT.

This rearrangement joins TRBV6-5 to TRBJ1-6; D remains ambiguous. Trimming took off 7 bases at V and 0 bases at J, with 10 bases between the two ends. Germline V gene lookup returns CDR1 MNHEY and CDR2 SVGAGI. The CDR3 consists of 15 residues. CDR3 sequence: CASTPLSSYNSPLHF. CDR3 DNA sequence: TGTGCCAGCACTCCCCTGAGCTCCTATAATTCACCCCTCCACTTT.

The chain has TRBV14 and TRBJ1-1, with 7 bases lining up with TRBD1. Germline CDR1 reads SGHDN; CDR2 reads FVKESK. The CDR3 loop spans 19 amino acids. V shed 0 bases, J shed 4 bases, and the junction held 17 bases outside the gene matches. The CDR3 sequence: CASSQEGHGEGASGTEAFF. For the CDR3, the DNA is TGTGCCAGCAGCCAAGAAGGCCATGGCGAGGGGGCGAGTGGCACTGAAGCTTTCTTT.

The genes are TRBV5-6 and TRBJ1-3, with D possibly being TRBD1 (6 bases). Germline CDR1 reads SGHDT; CDR2 reads YYEEEE. This CDR3 is 16 amino acids long. Trimming shortened V by 3 bases and J by 4 bases, and 17 bases separated the two germline ends. The CDR3, as DNA: TGTGCCAGCAGCTCCGGGACAACGTATGCCGGAAACACCATATATTTT. Residues: CASSSGTTYAGNTIYF.

The chain joins TRBV5-1 to TRBJ1-6; 9 bases are shared with TRBD1. The V and J ends lost 4 bases and 8 bases, in that order; junction bases with no gene match: 7. Germline lookup yields CDR1 SGHRS and CDR2 YFSETQ. The length of the CDR3 is 15 residues. The CDR3 nucleotides are TGCGCCAGCAGCGGTGGGACAGGGAAGGATTCACCCCTCCACTTT. Residues: CASSGGTGKDSPLHF.